This TCR beta chain was observed in a study of T cells in Graves' hyperthyroidism and ophthalmopathy. CDR3 length: 15 amino acids. V lost 0 bases and J 2 bases, leaving 11 bases between the germline ends. Germline values: CDR1 SGHRS, CDR2 YFSETQ. Researchers amplified the TCR beta CDR3 regions from RNA transcripts. First-round RT-PCR targeting the TCR CDR3 was performed with the HTBI primer set. Each CDR3 protein gets one entry after TCRdb re-called the multiplex PCR reads with MiXCR. The sample records roughly 300,000 distinct CDR3 sequences, 20% to 25% being singletons. This clonotype was obtained from a woman in her fifties or sixties with Graves' hyperthyroidism. V usage is TRBV5-1 and J usage is TRBJ1-1; D is ambiguous. Sequencing was done on a sample of blood. CDR3 in DNA: TGCGCCAGCAGCTTGGAGGCGGCTTCTAACACTGAAGCTTTCTTT. It specifies CASSLEAASNTEAFF.